This TCR beta chain was observed in a study of post-analysis software for immune sequencing data. In the study overall: Patients had relapsing-remitting, secondary progressive or progressive-relapsing multiple sclerosis; some lacked subtype.

A remark on this clonotype: Its antigen is as yet unknown.

From germline, CDR1 is SNHLY and CDR2 FYNNEI. This CDR3 region has 12 residues. V shed 6 bases, J shed 3 bases, and the junction held 2 bases outside the gene matches. Overall study findings and caveats: Multiple sclerosis patients showed significantly lower normalized Chao1 diversity than controls did. Roughly 5 TRBV segments, including TRBV5-6, TRBV5-1 and TRBV20-1, were more frequent in patients than controls. Strong co-clustering by F measure was evident for samples that had been prepared in the same batch.

Each TCR beta cDNA library carried unique molecular identifiers. cDNA molecules numbering roughly 0.5 million came from roughly 1 to 10 million T cells. TCRdb redid the calling of the PCR reads with MiXCR, one entry per CDR3 protein. This table has about 260,000 distinct CDR3 sequences, 36% appearing once. This TCR was sampled from a girl between 10 and 17 years old with multiple sclerosis. What was sequenced was blood. V usage is TRBV2 and J usage is TRBJ2-7; 7 bases match TRBD1. The CDR3 sequence: CASRGQIYEQYF. CDR3 coding DNA: TGTGCCAGCAGGGGACAGATCTACGAGCAGTACTTC.